These 32 T cell receptor beta chains came from one sample sequenced in a study of post-analysis software for immune sequencing data. These TCRs' antigens remain unknown. Unique-molecular-identifier-tagged TCR beta cDNA libraries were used. TCRdb ran MiXCR on the PCR reads and lists one entry per CDR3 protein. Among fewer than 850,000 distinct CDR3 sequences, just under 30% were seen once, and the ten largest hold more than 0.45%. General study points: Controls had lower frequencies than patients of five TRBV segments, which included TRBV5-6, TRBV5-1 and TRBV20-1.

What was sequenced was blood. The receptors originated from a girl between 5 and 17 years old with multiple sclerosis.

This clonotype showed up just a few times. V gene TRBV10-3 combines with J gene TRBJ2-1, with 14 bases identical to TRBD2. Per the germline V gene, CDR1 is ENHRY and CDR2 is SYGVKD. The junction had 12 bases not matched to a gene; V was cut back by 4 bases and J by 4 bases. The CDR3 consists of 19 residues. As DNA, the CDR3 is TGTGCCATCAGTGCCCCGGGACTAGCGGGAGACCGGGGTTACAATGAGCAGTTCTTC. Its translation is CAISAPGLAGDRGYNEQFF.

This clonotype has at least ten counts. V is TRBV6-5 and J is TRBJ2-4; unclear D gene. The V end lost 5 bases, the J end lost 0 bases, and 14 bases lay between the germline ends. The CDR3 consists of 16 residues. Germline V gene lookup returns CDR1 MNHEY and CDR2 SVGAGI. The CDR3 sequence is CASSPGRILAKNIQYF. The CDR3 region has the DNA TGTGCCAGCAGTCCCGGACGTATTCTAGCCAAAAACATTCAGTACTTC.

The V call is TRBV7-6, the J call TRBJ2-7; 8 positions match TRBD2. V trimming: 3 bases; J trimming: 5 bases; junction bases outside the gene matches: 3. The CDR3 totals 13 residues. Germline V gene sequence: CDR1 SGHVS, CDR2 FNYEAQ. The CDR3 loop reads CASSFTGGDEQYF. The CDR3 DNA is TGTGCCAGCAGCTTTACGGGAGGGGACGAGCAGTACTTC.

This sequence joins TRBV7-2 and TRBJ2-1; 7 bases match TRBD1. CDR3 length: 14 amino acids. Germline V gene lookup returns CDR1 SGHTA and CDR2 FQGNSA. Trimming took 4 bases from V and 6 from J; bases not matched to a gene: 6. CDR3 residues: CASSSGTASNEQFF. The CDR3 region has the DNA TGTGCCAGCAGCTCCGGGACAGCTAGCAATGAGCAGTTCTTC.

This clonotype showed up just once. One base away lies a much larger clone, so this may be a sequencing read error. The CDR3 carries no conserved terminal phenylalanine or tryptophan, so it likely arises from a read error. This chain joins TRBV28 and TRBJ2-5; 10 nucleotides align to TRBD2. Trimming cost V 6 bases and J 5 bases; bases outside gene matches: 9. CDR1 and CDR2 (germline): MDHEN, SYDVKM. The CDR3 has 15 residues. CDR3 protein: CASRTLAGSRETQYL. The DNA for the CDR3 is TGTGCCAGCAGGACACTAGCGGGATCTCGGGAGACCCAGTACTTA.

The chain has TRBV3-1 and TRBJ1-1; D gene uncertain. This CDR3 has 12 residues. V dropped 2 bases and J dropped 8 bases, with 9 bases sitting between them. Germline-derived CDR1 and CDR2 are LGHDT and YNNKEL (reference sequence). CDR3 loop: CASSQLIGEAFF. DNA for the CDR3: TGTGCCAGCAGCCAACTCATAGGGGAAGCTTTCTTT.

The V gene is TRBV20-1, the J gene TRBJ1-5; the D gene is possibly TRBD1 (5 bases). Trimming removed 6 bases at V and 4 bases at J, with 16 bases between. Germline CDR1 reads DFQATT; CDR2 reads SNEGSKA (reference sequence). This CDR3 contains 14 residues. The CDR3 DNA follows: TGCAGTGCCCAGAGGGGTTCACAGAATCAGCCCCAGCATTTT. Its translation is CSAQRGSQNQPQHF.

Regarding this clonotype: Being one base from a much bigger clone, this may be a read error. The CDR3 coding sequence is TGTGACAGCAGCCCAAGACAGGGCGCAGGGGTAGATACGCAGTATTTT. Its translation: CDSSPRQGAGVDTQYF. The chain uses TRBV7-2 and TRBJ2-3, with 7 bases that match TRBD1. Germline V CDR1 and CDR2: SGHTA, FQGNSA. The CDR3 extends over 16 amino acids.

The chain employs TRBV3-1 and TRBJ2-3; D might be TRBD2 (6 bases). The CDR3 is 15 residues long. Germline CDR1 is LGHDT and CDR2 is YNNKEL (reference sequence). V was shortened by 2 bases and J by 4 bases, with 13 bases between the two germline ends. The CDR3, as DNA: TGTGCCAGCAGCCAATGGGGACGGAGGGCAGATACGCAGTATTTT. Its translation: CASSQWGRRADTQYF.

This clonotype was counted between two and nine times. The chain couples TRBV5-1 to TRBJ2-3, with D uncertain. This CDR3 is built from 14 residues. V lost 3 bases to trimming and J lost 3 bases, with 11 bases between them. The germline V gene has CDR1 SGHRS and CDR2 YFSETQ. CDR3 loop: CASSSADITDTQYF. The CDR3 nucleotides are TGCGCCAGCAGCTCCGCCGATATAACAGATACGCAGTATTTT.

This clonotype has just a few counts. This chain joins TRBV29-1 and TRBJ1-2; no definite D call. Trimming took 7 bases from V and 2 from J, leaving 11 bases between them. Germline V gene lookup returns CDR1 SQVTM and CDR2 ANQGSEA. This CDR3 region has 12 residues. The CDR3 protein is CSGGGRNYGYTF. Written as DNA, the CDR3 is TGCAGCGGTGGCGGCAGGAACTATGGCTACACCTTC.

This clonotype was counted a single time. V is TRBV7-8 and J is TRBJ1-2; 8 positions match TRBD1. V shed 5 bases and J 4 bases; nucleotides not matched to a gene: 9. CDR3 length: 15 residues. CDR1 and CDR2 from the germline V gene are SGHVS and FQNEAQ. CDR3 protein: CASSPGQGVGYGYTF. The CDR3 coding sequence is TGTGCCAGCAGCCCCGGACAGGGAGTGGGCTATGGCTACACCTTC.

This clonotype has a handful of counts. The chain has TRBV20-1 and TRBJ2-4, with 10 positions matching TRBD1. The tail of the sequence fits TRBJ2-7 better, so the J call may be wrong. The CDR3 covers 17 residues. Germline lookup yields CDR1 DFQATT and CDR2 SNEGSKA (reference sequence). CDR3 sequence reads: CSARDFEGTGDPYEQYF. For the CDR3, the DNA is TGCAGTGCTAGAGATTTTGAGGGGACAGGGGATCCGTACGAGCAGTACTTC.

The table lists this clonotype with a few counts. This chain joins TRBV4-2 and TRBJ1-5, with D hard to call. Per the germline V gene, CDR1 is LGHNA and CDR2 is YNFKEQ. CDR3 size: 15 residues. V was clipped by 0 bases and J by 0 bases, with 6 bases between them. The CDR3 loop is CASSQESTSNQPQHF. CDR3 nucleotide sequence: TGTGCCAGCAGCCAAGAGAGTACTAGCAATCAGCCCCAGCATTTT.

CDR3 sequence reads: CASSGGVRGSYEQYF. The CDR3, as DNA: TGTGCCAGCAGCGGAGGGGTGCGGGGGTCCTACGAGCAGTACTTC. J is TRBJ2-7 and V is TRBV7-2; 7 bases match TRBD2. The CDR3 runs to 15 residues. V was pared by 5 bases and J by 1 base, with 8 bases of the junction left unmatched. Germline loops: CDR1 SGHTA, CDR2 FQGNSA.

This chain joins TRBV6-5 and TRBJ1-1; tentatively, D is TRBD1 (6 bases). Trimming left V 0 bases short and J 7 bases short, with 12 bases between. CDR3 length: 14 amino acids. CDR1 and CDR2 (germline): MNHEY, SVGAGI. CDR3 loop: CASSYSNGGFEAFF. CDR3 coding DNA: TGTGCCAGCAGTTACTCGAACGGGGGCTTTGAAGCTTTCTTT.

The chain carries TRBV29-1 and TRBJ1-1, with D possibly TRBD1 on 6 matching bases. Germline V gene lookup returns CDR1 SQVTM and CDR2 ANQGSEA. Trimming removed 7 bases from V and 0 bases from J, with 15 bases in between. This CDR3 region has 14 residues. CDR3 loop: CSAEQGFVNTEAFF. Here the CDR3 DNA reads TGCAGCGCGGAACAGGGTTTCGTGAACACTGAAGCTTTCTTT.

The sample holds many counts of this clonotype. The CDR3 DNA is TGCGCCAGCAGCTTGAAGCGGTCATCCCCAGAGACCCAGTACTTC. Protein product: CASSLKRSSPETQYF. The chain links TRBV5-1 to TRBJ2-5; tentative D call: TRBD2 (5 bases). Trimming took 1 base from V and 4 from J, leaving 14 bases between them. The CDR3 totals 15 residues. Germline V gives CDR1 SGHRS, CDR2 YFSETQ.

DNA for the CDR3: TGCAGTGCTAGGCGGGATCAAGAGACCCAGTACTTC. Amino acid sequence: CSARRDQETQYF. V and J are TRBV20-1 and TRBJ2-5, with D tentatively TRBD2 (6 bases). The CDR3 extends over 12 amino acids. CDR1 is DFQATT and CDR2 is SNEGSKA in the germline V gene (reference sequence). The V and J ends lost 3 bases and 2 bases respectively, with 7 bases between them.

This clonotype has just a few counts. This chain connects TRBV27 to TRBJ1-5, with a possible D match to TRBD1 (6 bases). Germline CDR1 and CDR2: MNHEY and SMNVEV (reference sequence). Trimming removed 1 base from V and 6 bases from J, with 13 bases in between. This CDR3 comprises 15 residues. Here the CDR3 reads CASSLLGGQGQPQHF. As DNA, the CDR3 is TGTGCCAGCAGTTTATTGGGGGGGCAGGGTCAGCCCCAGCATTTT.

In the case of this clonotype: A much larger clone differs from this one at a single base, so this may be a read error. The chain joins TRBV29-1 to TRBJ2-1; D possibly matches TRBD1 or TRBD2 (5 bases each). The CDR3 has 13 residues. V lost 6 bases and J lost 12, with 21 bases in between. Germline CDR1 SQVTM, CDR2 ANQGSEA. The CDR3 sequence is CSVGVAGRSGQFF. Written as DNA, the CDR3 is TGCAGCGTCGGGGTGGCAGGGCGAAGTGGGCAGTTCTTC.

This clonotype appeared many times. The chain is built from TRBV7-2 and TRBJ2-7, with D tentatively TRBD1 or TRBD2 (5 bases each). V was clipped by 3 bases and J by 3 bases, with 12 bases between them. The germline CDR1 and CDR2 sequences are SGHTA and FQGNSA. This CDR3 is built from 14 residues. This CDR3 is CASSLARGNYEQYF. The CDR3 bases are TGTGCCAGCAGCTTGGCCCGGGGCAACTACGAGCAGTACTTC.

This clonotype was picked up a small number of times. This chain uses TRBV6-4 with TRBJ2-3, with 14 bases lining up with TRBD2. With V trimmed by 6 bases and J by 4 bases, 0 bases remained unmatched. Germline lookup yields CDR1 MRHNA and CDR2 SNTAGT. The CDR3 has 14 amino acids. This chain's CDR3 is CASRGLAGADTQYF. In nucleotides, the CDR3 is TGTGCCAGCAGGGGACTAGCGGGGGCAGATACGCAGTATTTT.

The chain has TRBV19 and TRBJ2-6; no clear D gene. CDR3 length: 16 amino acids. V was pared by 0 bases and J by 0 bases, with 6 bases between. The germline V gene encodes CDR1 LNHDA and CDR2 SQIVND (reference sequence). The CDR3 is CASSIDLFSGANVLTF. The DNA for the CDR3 is TGTGCCAGTAGTATAGATTTATTCTCTGGGGCCAACGTCCTGACTTTC.

This sequence joins TRBV20-1 and TRBJ2-5, with TRBD2 identical over 13 bases. V lost 8 bases, J lost 4 bases, and 7 bases stayed unmatched. The germline gives CDR1 DFQATT, CDR2 SNEGSKA (reference sequence). The CDR3 covers 14 residues. CDR3 loop: CSLRGLAGAETQYF. In DNA, the CDR3 is TGCAGTCTACGAGGACTAGCGGGGGCAGAGACCCAGTACTTC.

The V gene is TRBV11-2, the J gene TRBJ2-5; 8 bases align to TRBD1. The better agreement between TRBJ2-7 and the DNA end casts doubt on the J call. Germline assignment: CDR1 SGHAT and CDR2 FQNNGV. The CDR3 is 14 residues long. CDR3 sequence reads: CASSLDRGPREQYF. DNA of the CDR3: TGTGCCAGCAGCTTAGACAGGGGGCCCCGCGAGCAGTACTTC.

The chain links TRBV28 to TRBJ2-3, with no clear D. V lost 6 bases to trimming and J lost 3 bases, with 13 bases between them. The CDR3 is made up of 14 amino acids. Per the germline V gene, CDR1 is MDHEN and CDR2 is SYDVKM. The CDR3, as DNA: TGTGCCAGCAGCCTCTATGGGCGGACAGATACGCAGTATTTT. This gives the protein CASSLYGRTDTQYF. Filled out from reference TRBV28 and TRBJ2-3, the complete variable domain reads DVKVTQSSRYLVKRTGEKVFLECVQDMDHENMFWYRQDPGLGLRLIYFSYDVKMKEKGDIPEGYSVSREKKERFSLILESASTNQTSMYLCASSLYGRTDTQYFGPGTRLTVL.

There are a few counts of this clonotype. The chain carries TRBV20-1 and TRBJ2-3; D might be TRBD2 (5 bases). With 6 bases removed from V and 4 bases from J, the gap between germline ends came to 17 bases. CDR1 DFQATT and CDR2 SNEGSKA come from the germline V gene (reference sequence). This CDR3 contains 14 residues. The CDR3 coding sequence is TGCAGTGCCCCGGGGTCGTCATTCCCAGATACGCAGTATTTT. Residues: CSAPGSSFPDTQYF.

Here the CDR3 reads CASSLGQGRRYGYTF. CDR3 coding DNA: TGTGCCAGCAGCTTAGGACAGGGACGGAGGTATGGCTACACCTTC. This sequence joins TRBV7-9 and TRBJ1-2; 7 bases fit TRBD1. Germline CDR1 and CDR2: SEHNR and FQNEAQ (reference sequence). With V trimmed by 1 base and J by 5 bases, 7 bases remained unmatched. The CDR3 loop spans 15 amino acids.

Note on this clonotype: A much bigger clone sits one base away, suggesting this may be a read error. The chain uses TRBV6-1 and TRBJ2-7; 8 bases are a match to TRBD1. Trimming removed 6 bases from V and 12 bases from J; junction bases left unmatched: 22. The CDR3 has 16 residues. CDR1 and CDR2 (germline): MNHNS, SASEGT. In DNA form, the CDR3 reads TGTGCCAGCAGAGAAACAGGTCCAGGGGGCAGGGAGACCCTGTACTTC. The encoded protein is CASRETGPGGRETLYF.

The chain joins TRBV7-9 to TRBJ2-1; 9 nucleotides align to TRBD2. Germline trimming cut 5 bases from V and 4 bases from J; bases unmatched to any gene: 6. The CDR3 extends over 15 amino acids. CDR1 SEHNR and CDR2 FQNEAQ come from the germline V gene (reference sequence). CDR3 loop: CASSPSGGFYNEQFF. The CDR3 DNA reads as TGTGCCAGCAGCCCCAGCGGGGGGTTTTACAATGAGCAGTTCTTC. The full variable domain, with the rest looked up from reference TRBV7-9 and TRBJ2-1, is DTGVSQNPRHKITKRGQNVTFRCDPISEHNRLYWYRQTLGQGPEFLTYFQNEAQLEKSRLLSDRFSAERPKGSFSTLEIQRTEQGDSAMYLCASSPSGGFYNEQFFGPGTRLTVL.

Only a few counts were recorded for this clonotype. V is TRBV6-5 and J is TRBJ1-2, with 7 positions matching TRBD1. CDR1 is MNHEY and CDR2 is SVGAGI in the germline V gene. The junction had 13 bases not matched to a gene; V was cut back by 8 bases and J by 4 bases. The CDR3 consists of 15 residues. CDR3 sequence (DNA): TGTGCCAGCTCTAGGGACAGCTATTTTTCCTATGGCTACACCTTC. Its translation: CASSRDSYFSYGYTF.